The present entry profiles one T cell receptor (beta chain) with its context. This sample was taken from a study of blood T cell repertoires in COVID-19. This CDR3 contains 15 residues. CDR1 is MDHEN and CDR2 is SYDVKM in the germline V gene. The ends were cut back, 3 bases at V and 1 base at J, with 12 bases in the middle. TCRdb's copy holds only in-frame clones and misses some; the assay was immunoSEQ multiplex PCR. Of 350,000 to 400,000 clones in the sample, around nine tenths were seen once. The sequenced sample was PBMCs or T cells enriched from blood (not recorded which). The chain couples TRBV28 to TRBJ1-1; no firm D call. The sequence derives from a woman aged 18-29 years who had recovered from COVID-19. CDR3 sequence (DNA): TGTGCCAGCAGTTTTAGGGAGAGAACGAACACTGAAGCTTTCTTT. Its protein is CASSFRERTNTEAFF.